The present T cell receptor beta chain was sequenced within a study of blood T cell repertoires in COVID-19. TCRdb's copy holds only in-frame clones and misses some; the assay was immunoSEQ multiplex PCR. The repertoire holds about 100,000 clones, with 65% to 85% as singletons. This CDR3 is built from 15 residues. Germline CDR1 is MNHEY and CDR2 is SMNVEV (reference sequence). J was trimmed by 14 bases and V by 4 bases; bases with no gene match: 12. The sequenced sample consisted of peripheral blood. The receptor was derived from a man between 60 and 75 years old with acute or convalescent COVID-19. The gene calls are TRBV27 and TRBJ1-6, with 9 bases matching TRBD1. CDR3 sequence: CASSYRGTGRFTLHF. In nucleotides, the CDR3 is TGTGCCAGCAGTTACCGTGGGACAGGGCGGTTCACCCTCCACTTT.